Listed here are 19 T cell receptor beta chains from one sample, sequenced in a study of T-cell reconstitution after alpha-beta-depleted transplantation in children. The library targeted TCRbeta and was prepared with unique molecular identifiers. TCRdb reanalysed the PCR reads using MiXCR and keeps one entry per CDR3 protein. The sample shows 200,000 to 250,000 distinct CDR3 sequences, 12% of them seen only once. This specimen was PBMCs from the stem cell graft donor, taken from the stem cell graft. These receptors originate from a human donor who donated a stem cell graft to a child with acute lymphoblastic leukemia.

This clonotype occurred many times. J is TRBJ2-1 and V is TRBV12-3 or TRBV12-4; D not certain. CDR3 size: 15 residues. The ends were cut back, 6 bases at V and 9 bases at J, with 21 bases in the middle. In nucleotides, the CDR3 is TGTGCCAGCAGCCCTCCCGCAGGCGGCCGGAGTGAGCAGTTCTTC. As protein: CASSPPAGGRSEQFF.

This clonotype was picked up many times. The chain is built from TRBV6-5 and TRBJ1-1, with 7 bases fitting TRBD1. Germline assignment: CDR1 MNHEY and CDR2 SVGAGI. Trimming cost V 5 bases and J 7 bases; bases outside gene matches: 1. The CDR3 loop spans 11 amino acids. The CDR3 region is CASSRDSEAFF. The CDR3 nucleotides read TGTGCCAGCAGTCGGGACAGTGAAGCTTTCTTT.

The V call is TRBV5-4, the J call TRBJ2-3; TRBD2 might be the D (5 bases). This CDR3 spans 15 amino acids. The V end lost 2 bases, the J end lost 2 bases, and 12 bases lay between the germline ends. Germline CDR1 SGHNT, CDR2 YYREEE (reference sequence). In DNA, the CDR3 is TGTGCCAGCAGCTTAAGACGGGAAAACACAGATACGCAGTATTTT. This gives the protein CASSLRRENTDTQYF.

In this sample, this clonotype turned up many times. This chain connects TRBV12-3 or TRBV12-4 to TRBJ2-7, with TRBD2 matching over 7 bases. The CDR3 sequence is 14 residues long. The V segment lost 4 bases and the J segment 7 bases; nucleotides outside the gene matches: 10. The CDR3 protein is CASSSHSGAGEQYF. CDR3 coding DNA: TGTGCCAGCAGTTCCCATTCAGGAGCGGGGGAGCAGTACTTC.

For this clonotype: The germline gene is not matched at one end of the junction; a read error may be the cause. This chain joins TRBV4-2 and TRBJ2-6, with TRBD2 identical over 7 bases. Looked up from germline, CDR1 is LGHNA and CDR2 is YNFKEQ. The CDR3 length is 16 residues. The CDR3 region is CASSLVGGDGANGLTF. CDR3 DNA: TGTGCCAGCAGCCTAGTGGGAGGGGACGGGGCCAACGGCCTGACTTTC.

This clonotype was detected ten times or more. The CDR3 DNA sequence: TGTGCCAGCGCGGGGGGGCCTGGCTACACCTTC. It specifies CASAGGPGYTF. This chain connects TRBV28 to TRBJ1-2, with TRBD1 as a possible D gene (6 bases). Germline lookup yields CDR1 MDHEN and CDR2 SYDVKM. V shed 8 bases and J shed 7 bases, with 11 bases lying between them. This CDR3 is 11 amino acids long.

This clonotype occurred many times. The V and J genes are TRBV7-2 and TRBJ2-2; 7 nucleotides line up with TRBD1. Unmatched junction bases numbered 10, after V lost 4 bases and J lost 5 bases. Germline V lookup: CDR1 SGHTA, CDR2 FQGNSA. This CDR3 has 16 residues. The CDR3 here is CASSSWTRGNTGELFF. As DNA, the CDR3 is TGTGCCAGCAGCTCCTGGACCAGGGGGAATACCGGGGAGCTGTTTTTT.

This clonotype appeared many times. This CDR3 reads CASSLRGSGYTF. CDR3 bases: TGTGCCAGCAGCCTGAGGGGAAGTGGCTACACCTTC. V is TRBV3-1 and J is TRBJ1-2; weak D call: TRBD1 (5 bases). Germline V gene sequence: CDR1 LGHDT, CDR2 YNNKEL (reference sequence). The V end lost 4 bases, the J end lost 7 bases, and 10 bases lay between the germline ends. The CDR3 is made up of 12 amino acids. The full variable domain, completed using reference TRBV3-1 and TRBJ1-2, is DTAVSQTPKYLVTQMGNDKSIKCEQNLGHDTMYWYKQDSKKFLKIMFSYNNKELIINETVPNRFSPKSPDKAHLNLHINSLELGDSAVYFCASSLRGSGYTFGSGTRLTVV.

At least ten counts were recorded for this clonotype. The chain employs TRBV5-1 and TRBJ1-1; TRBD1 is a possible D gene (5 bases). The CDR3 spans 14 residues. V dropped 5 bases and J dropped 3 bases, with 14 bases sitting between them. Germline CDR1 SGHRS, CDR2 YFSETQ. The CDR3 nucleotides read TGCGCCAGCAGTCGCGGGCAGGGCGACACTGAAGCTTTCTTT. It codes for CASSRGQGDTEAFF. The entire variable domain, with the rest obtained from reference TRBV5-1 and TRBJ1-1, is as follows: KAGVTQTPRYLIKTRGQQVTLSCSPISGHRSVSWYQQTPGQGLQFLFEYFSETQRNKGNFPGRFSGRQFSNSRSEMNVSTLELGDSALYLCASSRGQGDTEAFFGQGTRLTVV.

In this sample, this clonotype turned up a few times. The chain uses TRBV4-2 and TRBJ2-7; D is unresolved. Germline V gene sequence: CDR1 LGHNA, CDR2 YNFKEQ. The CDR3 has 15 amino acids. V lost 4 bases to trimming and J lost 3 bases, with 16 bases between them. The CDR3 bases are TGTGCCAGCAGCCCCAGCCGAGGCACCGGCTACGAGCAGTACTTC. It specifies CASSPSRGTGYEQYF.

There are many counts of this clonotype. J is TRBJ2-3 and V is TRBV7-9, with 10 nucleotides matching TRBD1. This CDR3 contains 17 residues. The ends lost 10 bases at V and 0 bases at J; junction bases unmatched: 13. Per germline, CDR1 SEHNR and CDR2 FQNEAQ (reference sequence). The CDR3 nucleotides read TGTGCCATGATGAAGGGACAGGGGTATATGAGCACAGATACGCAGTATTTT. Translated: CAMMKGQGYMSTDTQYF.

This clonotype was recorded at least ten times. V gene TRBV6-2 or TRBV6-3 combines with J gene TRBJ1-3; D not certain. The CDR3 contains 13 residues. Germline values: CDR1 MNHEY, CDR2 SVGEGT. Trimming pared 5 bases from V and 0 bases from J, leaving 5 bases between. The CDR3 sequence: CASSLNSGNTIYF. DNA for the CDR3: TGTGCCAGCAGTCTCAACTCTGGAAACACCATATATTTT.

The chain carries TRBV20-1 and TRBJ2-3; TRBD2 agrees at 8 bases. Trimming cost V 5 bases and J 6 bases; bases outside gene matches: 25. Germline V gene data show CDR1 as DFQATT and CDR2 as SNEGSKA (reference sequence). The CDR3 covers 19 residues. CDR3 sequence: CSALPKLAEPYHPRDTQYF. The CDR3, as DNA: TGCAGTGCTCTCCCTAAACTAGCGGAACCATACCATCCCAGGGATACGCAGTATTTT.

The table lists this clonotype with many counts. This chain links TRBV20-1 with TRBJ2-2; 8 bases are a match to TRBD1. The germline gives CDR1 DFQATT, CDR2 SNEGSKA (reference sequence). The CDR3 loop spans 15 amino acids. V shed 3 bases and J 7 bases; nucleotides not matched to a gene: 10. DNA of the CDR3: TGCAGTGCTAGCGGCGGACAGGGAACAGGCGGGGAGCTGTTTTTT. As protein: CSASGGQGTGGELFF.

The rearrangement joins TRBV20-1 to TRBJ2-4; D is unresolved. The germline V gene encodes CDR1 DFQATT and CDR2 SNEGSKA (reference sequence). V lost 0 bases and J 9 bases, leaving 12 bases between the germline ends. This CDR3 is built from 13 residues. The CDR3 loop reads CSAREISLSIQYF. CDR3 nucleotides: TGCAGTGCTAGAGAAATCAGTTTATCCATTCAGTACTTC.

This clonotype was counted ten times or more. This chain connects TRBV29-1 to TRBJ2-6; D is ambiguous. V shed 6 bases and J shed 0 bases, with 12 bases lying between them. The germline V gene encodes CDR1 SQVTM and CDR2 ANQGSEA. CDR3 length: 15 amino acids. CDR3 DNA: TGCAGCGTAGGTAGTCGGAACTCTGGGGCCAACGTCCTGACTTTC. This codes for CSVGSRNSGANVLTF. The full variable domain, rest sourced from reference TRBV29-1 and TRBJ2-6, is SAVISQKPSRDICQRGTSLTIQCQVDSQVTMMFWYRQQPGQSLTLIATANQGSEATYESGFVIDKFPISRPNLTFSTLTVSNMSPEDSSIYLCSVGSRNSGANVLTFGAGSRLTVL.

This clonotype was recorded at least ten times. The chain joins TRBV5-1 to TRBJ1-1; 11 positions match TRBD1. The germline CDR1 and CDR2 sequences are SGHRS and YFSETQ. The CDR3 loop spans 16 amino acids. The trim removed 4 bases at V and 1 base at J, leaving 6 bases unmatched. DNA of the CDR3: TGCGCCAGCAGCCCCGGGACAGGGGGTTCGAACACTGAAGCTTTCTTT. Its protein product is CASSPGTGGSNTEAFF.

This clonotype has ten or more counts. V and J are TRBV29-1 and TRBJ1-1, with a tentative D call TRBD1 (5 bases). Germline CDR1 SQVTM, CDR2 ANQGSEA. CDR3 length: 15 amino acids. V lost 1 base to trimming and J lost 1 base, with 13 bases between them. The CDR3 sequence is CSVEGQQGPNTEAFF. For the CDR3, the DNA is TGCAGCGTTGAAGGTCAGCAGGGCCCGAACACTGAAGCTTTCTTT.

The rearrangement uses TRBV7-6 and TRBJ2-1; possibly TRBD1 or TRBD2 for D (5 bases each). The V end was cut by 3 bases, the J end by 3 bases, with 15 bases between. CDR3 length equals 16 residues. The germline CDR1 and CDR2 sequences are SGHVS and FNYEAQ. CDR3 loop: CASSLTPGQLYNEQFF. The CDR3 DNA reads TGTGCCAGCAGCTTGACCCCGGGGCAGCTCTACAATGAGCAGTTCTTC. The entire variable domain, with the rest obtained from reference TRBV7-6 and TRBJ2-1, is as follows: GAGVSQSPRYKVTKRGQDVALRCDPISGHVSLYWYRQALGQGPEFLTYFNYEAQQDKSGLPNDRFSAERPEGSISTLTIQRTEQRDSAMYRCASSLTPGQLYNEQFFGPGTRLTVL.